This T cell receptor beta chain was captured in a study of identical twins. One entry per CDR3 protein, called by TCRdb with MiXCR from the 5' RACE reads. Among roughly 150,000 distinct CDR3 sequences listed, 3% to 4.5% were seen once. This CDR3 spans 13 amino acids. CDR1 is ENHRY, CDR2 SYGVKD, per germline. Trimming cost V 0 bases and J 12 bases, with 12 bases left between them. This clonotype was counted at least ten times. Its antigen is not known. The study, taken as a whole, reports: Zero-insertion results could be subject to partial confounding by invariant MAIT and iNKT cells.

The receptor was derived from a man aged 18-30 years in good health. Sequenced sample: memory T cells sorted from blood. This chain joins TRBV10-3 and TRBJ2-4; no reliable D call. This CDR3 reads CAISESQDFTQYF. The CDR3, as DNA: TGTGCCATCAGTGAGTCGCAGGATTTTACTCAGTACTTC.